This T cell receptor beta chain was identified in a study of patients and donors after allogeneic stem cell transplantation (dated by TCRdb to 2020 to 2021). This clonotype was seen at least ten times. No antigen is known for it. The sample holds no much larger clone one base away, and base qualities are not on file. Library generation was performed with RT-PCR. The run used a NextSeq 550. TCRdb passed the public sequencing reads through fastp at Q25 and MiXCR, retaining productive beta sequences. Records with the same CDR3 protein are collapsed into one entry carrying the most frequent genes and DNA. The sample includes 200,000 to 250,000 distinct CDR3 sequences, with over 12% observed a single time. The top ten constitute around 10% of the sample. Trimming removed 0 bases from V and 8 bases from J, leaving 16 bases between the germline ends. CDR1 and CDR2 (KGHDR, SFDVKD) derive from the germline V gene. From the cysteine up to the phenylalanine, the CDR3 has a length of 16 residues. CDR3 DNA is the only sequence kept; it has 48 bases, read in frame from the first base.

The sequence came from a human donor who was either an allogeneic HSCT recipient or a stem cell or donor lymphocyte infusion donor (not recorded which). It is not recorded whose cells these are; they may come from a transplant donor. The chain uses TRBV24-1 and TRBJ2-1; the D element could tentatively be TRBD1 or TRBD2, as 6 bases agree for each. Sequencing was done on a sample of blood, either unsorted or a sorted T cell fraction (not recorded which). The CDR3 region has the sequence CATSDLRRGGTDEQFF. The nucleotides are TGTGCCACCAGTGATTTGCGCAGGGGAGGTACGGATGAGCAGTTCTTC.